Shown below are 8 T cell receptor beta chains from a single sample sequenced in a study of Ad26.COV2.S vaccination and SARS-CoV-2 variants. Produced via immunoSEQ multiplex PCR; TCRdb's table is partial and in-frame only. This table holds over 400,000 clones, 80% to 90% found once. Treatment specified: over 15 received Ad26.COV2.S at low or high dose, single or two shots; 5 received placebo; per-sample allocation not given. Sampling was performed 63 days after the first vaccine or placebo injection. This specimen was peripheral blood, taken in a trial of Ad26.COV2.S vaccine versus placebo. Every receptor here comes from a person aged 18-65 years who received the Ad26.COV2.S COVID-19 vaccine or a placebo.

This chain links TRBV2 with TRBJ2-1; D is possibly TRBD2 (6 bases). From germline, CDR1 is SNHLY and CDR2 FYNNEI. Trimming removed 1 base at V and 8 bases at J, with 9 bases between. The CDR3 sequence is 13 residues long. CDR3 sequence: CASSEGGEDEQFF. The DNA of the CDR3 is TGTGCCAGCAGTGAAGGAGGGGAGGATGAGCAGTTCTTC.

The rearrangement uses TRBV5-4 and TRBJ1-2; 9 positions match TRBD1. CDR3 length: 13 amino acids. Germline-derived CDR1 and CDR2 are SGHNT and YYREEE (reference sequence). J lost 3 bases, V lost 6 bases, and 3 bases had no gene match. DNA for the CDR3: TGTGCCAGCACAACAGGGGGCGACTATGGCTACACCTTC. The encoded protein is CASTTGGDYGYTF.

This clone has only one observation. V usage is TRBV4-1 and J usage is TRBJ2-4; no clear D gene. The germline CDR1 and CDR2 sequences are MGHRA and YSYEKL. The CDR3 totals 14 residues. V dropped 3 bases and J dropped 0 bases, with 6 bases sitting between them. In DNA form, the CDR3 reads TGCGCCAGCAGCCAGCCTGTAGCCAAAAACATTCAGTACTTC. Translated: CASSQPVAKNIQYF.

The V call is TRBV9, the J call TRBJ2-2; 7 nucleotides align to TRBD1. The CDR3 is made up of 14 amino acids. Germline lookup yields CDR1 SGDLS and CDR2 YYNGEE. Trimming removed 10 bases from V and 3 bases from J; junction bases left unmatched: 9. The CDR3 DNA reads TGTGCCGGCTCAAGGCAGGGGGACACCGGGGAGCTGTTTTTT. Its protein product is CAGSRQGDTGELFF.

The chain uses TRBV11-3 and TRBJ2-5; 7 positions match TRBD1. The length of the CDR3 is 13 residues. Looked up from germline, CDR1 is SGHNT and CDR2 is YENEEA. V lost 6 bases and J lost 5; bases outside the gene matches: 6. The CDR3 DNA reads TGTGCCAGCAGGAGGGGGCCGGGGGAGACCCAGTACTTC. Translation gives CASRRGPGETQYF.

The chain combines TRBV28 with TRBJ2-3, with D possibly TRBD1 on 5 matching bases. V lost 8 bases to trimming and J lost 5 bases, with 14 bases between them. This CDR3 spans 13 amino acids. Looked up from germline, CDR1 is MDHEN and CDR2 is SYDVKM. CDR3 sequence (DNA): TGTGCCAGCCTCTTACAGGTGGAAGATACGCAGTATTTT. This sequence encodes CASLLQVEDTQYF.

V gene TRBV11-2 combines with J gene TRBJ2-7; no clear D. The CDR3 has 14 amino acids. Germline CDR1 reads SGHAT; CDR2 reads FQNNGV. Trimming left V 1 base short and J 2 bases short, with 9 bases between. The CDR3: CASSLAPSAYEQYV. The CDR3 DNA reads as TGTGCCAGCAGCTTAGCTCCGAGTGCCTACGAGCAGTACGTC.

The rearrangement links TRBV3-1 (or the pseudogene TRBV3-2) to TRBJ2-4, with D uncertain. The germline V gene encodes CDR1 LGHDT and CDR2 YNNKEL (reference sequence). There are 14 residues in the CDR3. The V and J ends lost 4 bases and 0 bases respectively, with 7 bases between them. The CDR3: CASSLQIAKNIQYF. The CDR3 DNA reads TGTGCCAGCAGCCTACAAATAGCCAAAAACATTCAGTACTTC.